The 20 T cell receptor beta chains listed next were all sequenced from one sample in a study of blood T cell repertoires in COVID-19. The repertoire was sequenced with immunoSEQ multiplex PCR; TCRdb's copy has only in-frame clones and lacks some. The sample yields approximately 440,000 clones, 87% seen once. What was sequenced was PBMCs or T cells enriched from blood (not recorded which). The origin of the receptors is a woman under 30 who had recovered from COVID-19.

The chain uses TRBV5-8 and TRBJ2-6; TRBD2 matches at 7 bases. CDR3 length: 14 residues. Germline values: CDR1 SGHTS, CDR2 YDEGEE. With V trimmed by 4 bases and J by 8 bases, 6 bases remained unmatched. The CDR3 sequence: CASSLGAGTNVLTF. The CDR3 DNA is TGTGCCAGCAGCCTCGGAGCGGGGACCAACGTCCTGACTTTC.

J is TRBJ2-2 and V is TRBV5-1, with 7 nucleotides matching TRBD1. Looked up from germline, CDR1 is SGHRS and CDR2 is YFSETQ. This CDR3 has 14 amino acids. The V segment lost 1 base and the J segment 6 bases; nucleotides outside the gene matches: 3. CDR3 sequence (DNA): TGCGCCAGCAGCTTGCCTCAGGGGGCCGGGGAGCTGTTTTTT. Its protein product is CASSLPQGAGELFF. Full variable domain (rest looked up from reference TRBV5-1 and TRBJ2-2): KAGVTQTPRYLIKTRGQQVTLSCSPISGHRSVSWYQQTPGQGLQFLFEYFSETQRNKGNFPGRFSGRQFSNSRSEMNVSTLELGDSALYLCASSLPQGAGELFFGEGSRLTVL.

The chain recombines TRBV11-1 with TRBJ2-7; 7 positions match TRBD1. J was trimmed by 6 bases and V by 4 bases; bases with no gene match: 6. Germline V gene data show CDR1 as SGHAT and CDR2 as FQDESV (reference sequence). The CDR3 runs to 13 residues. For the CDR3, the DNA is TGTGCCAGCAGCTCTATGACAGGGATCGAGCAGTACTTC. Residues: CASSSMTGIEQYF.

V and J are TRBV3-1 (or the pseudogene TRBV3-2) and TRBJ2-5; 9 nucleotides align to TRBD1. In germline, CDR1 is LGHDT, CDR2 YNNKEL (reference sequence). The CDR3 runs 14 residues. The J segment lost 4 bases and the V segment lost 1 base, leaving 1 base of the junction unmatched. CDR3 nucleotide sequence: TGTGCCAGCAGCCAAGGGACAGGGGTAGAGACCCAGTACTTC. Protein sequence: CASSQGTGVETQYF.

The chain links TRBV10-1 to TRBJ2-2; a weak D match, TRBD2 (5 bases). The CDR3 extends over 15 amino acids. Deletions cut 3 bases from V and 0 bases from J, with 8 bases between. Germline loops: CDR1 WNHNN, CDR2 SYGVQD (reference sequence). This chain's CDR3 is CASSDPGTNTGELFF. The CDR3 DNA reads TGCGCCAGCAGTGACCCGGGGACGAACACCGGGGAGCTGTTTTTT.

CDR3: CAWSVPTRTFASEKLFF. CDR3 DNA sequence: TGTGCCTGGAGCGTCCCCACCCGGACTTTCGCGTCTGAAAAACTGTTTTTT. This chain joins TRBV30 and TRBJ1-4; D uncertain. CDR3 length: 17 amino acids. Deletions cut 3 bases from V and 7 bases from J, with 24 bases between. Germline CDR1 is GTSNPN and CDR2 is SVGIG (reference sequence).

This clone was detected only once. The rearrangement uses TRBV30 and TRBJ1-3, with D unclear. CDR1 and CDR2 (germline): GTSNPN, SVGIG (reference sequence). The CDR3 spans 15 residues. V lost 2 bases, J lost 4 bases, and 15 bases lay in between. Here the CDR3 DNA reads TGTGCCTGGAGTCGCAAGAGGCCGCCAGGAAACACCATATATTTT. It encodes CAWSRKRPPGNTIYF.

The chain uses TRBV21-1 and TRBJ1-2; TRBD1, the table's D call, lacks a check against the DNA. TRBV21-1 represents a pseudogene. The CDR3 sequence is 18 residues long. The CDR3 DNA is TGTGCCAGCAGCAAGAGGGGAGCACGGACAGGGGGATTTTCTGGCTACACCTTC. Translated: CASSKRGARTGGFSGYTF.

This clone was counted many times. The chain joins TRBV6-5 to TRBJ1-2; 10 nucleotides align to TRBD1. Germline CDR1 reads MNHEY; CDR2 reads SVGAGI. V was pared by 1 base and J by 5 bases, with 7 bases of the junction left unmatched. The CDR3 contains 16 residues. Here the CDR3 reads CASSYLRTGGTYGYTF. In DNA form, the CDR3 reads TGTGCCAGCAGTTACTTACGGACAGGGGGGACATATGGCTACACCTTC.

This chain connects TRBV2 to TRBJ1-4; maybe TRBD1 (5 bases). Germline CDR1 reads SNHLY; CDR2 reads FYNNEI. Trimming stripped 1 base from V and 8 bases from J, with 8 bases between. This CDR3 comprises 13 residues. The CDR3 here is CASSEGRVEKLFF. In DNA form, the CDR3 reads TGTGCCAGCAGTGAAGGCAGGGTGGAAAAACTGTTTTTT.

The J gene is TRBJ2-5, the V gene TRBV5-1; D not resolved. CDR1 and CDR2 from the germline V gene are SGHRS and YFSETQ. This CDR3 region has 14 residues. V was cut by 1 base and J by 5 bases, with 12 bases left in between. The CDR3 DNA is TGCGCCAGCAGCTTGACCGGATTCGGGGAGACCCAGTACTTC. Protein product: CASSLTGFGETQYF.

The chain uses TRBV5-8 and TRBJ1-1; D is perhaps TRBD1 (5 bases). The CDR3 has 13 residues. Germline V CDR1 and CDR2: SGHTS, YDEGEE. The germline V and J ends were trimmed by 7 bases and 5 bases, with 15 bases remaining between them. CDR3: CASSGGDWTEAFF. The CDR3 DNA sequence: TGTGCCAGCTCGGGGGGGGATTGGACTGAAGCTTTCTTT.

The chain couples TRBV20-1 to TRBJ2-5, with TRBD2 matching over 9 bases. The CDR3 has 16 amino acids. The junction had 10 bases not matched to a gene; V was cut back by 3 bases and J by 2 bases. The germline gives CDR1 DFQATT, CDR2 SNEGSKA (reference sequence). The CDR3 DNA is TGCAGTGCTAGTCCCCTAGCGGGGACCGTTCAAGAGACCCAGTACTTC. Translation: CSASPLAGTVQETQYF.

V usage is TRBV18 and J usage is TRBJ1-1; D perhaps matches TRBD1 (6 bases). CDR1 is KGHSH, CDR2 LQKENI, per germline. The V end lost 6 bases, the J end lost 5 bases, and 22 bases lay between the germline ends. The CDR3 loop spans 16 amino acids. The CDR3 DNA reads TGTGCCAGCTCCCCTCAACAGGGAAGAGGCGGAACTGAAGCTTTCTTT. Protein: CASSPQQGRGGTEAFF.

The genes are TRBV2 and TRBJ1-6; D is perhaps TRBD1 (5 bases). Trimming shortened V by 9 bases and J by 9 bases, and 9 bases separated the two germline ends. The CDR3 sequence is 11 residues long. The germline CDR1 and CDR2 sequences are SNHLY and FYNNEI. CDR3 loop: CASSRGSPLHF. The CDR3 nucleotides are TGTGCCAGTTCAAGGGGTTCACCCCTCCACTTT.

This sequence joins TRBV7-6 and TRBJ2-5; 11 bases map to TRBD2. V gave up 5 bases and J gave up 4 bases; unmatched junction bases: 24. In germline, CDR1 is SGHVS, CDR2 FNYEAQ. The CDR3 extends over 21 amino acids. CDR3 sequence: CASSDRTVTGLAGGYGETQYF. CDR3 sequence (DNA): TGTGCCAGCAGCGACAGGACAGTGACGGGGCTAGCGGGGGGTTACGGAGAGACCCAGTACTTC. Variable domain in full (rest from reference TRBV7-6 and TRBJ2-5): GAGVSQSPRYKVTKRGQDVALRCDPISGHVSLYWYRQALGQGPEFLTYFNYEAQQDKSGLPNDRFSAERPEGSISTLTIQRTEQRDSAMYRCASSDRTVTGLAGGYGETQYFGPGTRLLVL.

The chain is built from TRBV27 and TRBJ2-7, with D unclear. CDR1 MNHEY and CDR2 SMNVEV come from the germline V gene (reference sequence). The CDR3 length is 15 residues. V was pared by 4 bases and J by 0 bases, with 13 bases between. CDR3 nucleotide sequence: TGTGCCAGCAGTTACCCCCCGCAGTTCTCCTACGAGCAGTACTTC. This translates into CASSYPPQFSYEQYF.

The chain links TRBV30 to TRBJ2-3, with D possibly TRBD1 on 5 matching bases. With 3 bases removed from V and 4 bases from J, the gap between germline ends came to 5 bases. This CDR3 spans 11 amino acids. In germline, CDR1 is GTSNPN, CDR2 SVGIG (reference sequence). Here the CDR3 DNA reads TGTGCCTGGAGCAGGGCAGATACGCAGTATTTT. Translating it yields CAWSRADTQYF.

The chain joins TRBV5-6 to TRBJ1-1; the D gene is possibly TRBD1 (5 bases). The V gene lost 2 bases and the J gene lost 0 bases, with 8 bases spanning the gap. From germline, CDR1 is SGHDT and CDR2 YYEEEE. The CDR3 totals 14 residues. CDR3 region: CASSFVTVNTEAFF. The DNA for the CDR3 is TGTGCCAGCAGCTTTGTGACAGTGAACACTGAAGCTTTCTTT.

The J gene is TRBJ2-2, the V gene TRBV15, with D tentatively TRBD1 (6 bases). V dropped 0 bases and J dropped 2 bases, with 10 bases sitting between them. CDR1 is LNHNV and CDR2 is YYDKDF in the germline V gene (reference sequence). This CDR3 comprises 16 residues. The CDR3, as DNA: TGTGCCACCAGCAGAGATTCCAGGGGCAACACCGGGGAGCTGTTTTTT. It codes for CATSRDSRGNTGELFF.